This TCR beta chain was obtained from a study of CD8+ T cells in alopecia areata. The wider study: Twice a day, 5 to 10 mg of oral tofacitinib was administered to treated patients. Overall study results and limits: Sequenced scalp T cells also include alphabeta T cells resident in normal skin.

Notes on this clone: The target antigen is unknown.

It was cDNA, reverse transcribed from extracted RNA, that served as the sequencing template. TCRdb's copy holds only in-frame clones and misses some; the assay was immunoSEQ multiplex PCR. The data hold about 170,000 clones, with roughly 70% observed a single time. Germline CDR1 is PRHDT and CDR2 is FYEKMQ (reference sequence). Germline trimming cut 0 bases from V and 8 bases from J; bases unmatched to any gene: 16. The CDR3 is made up of 18 amino acids. Sorting of CD4+ and CD8+ T cells was performed on PBMCs. The sequences come from CD8+ T cells sorted from blood, collected at week 0. This receptor was taken from a human donor with alopecia areata. The genes are TRBV13 and TRBJ2-1, with TRBD2 matching 7 bases. CDR3: CASSLGFYAAGVRDEQFF. Written as DNA, the CDR3 is TGTGCCAGCAGCTTAGGGTTCTATGCGGCGGGGGTAAGGGATGAGCAGTTCTTC.